Shown below are 26 T cell receptor beta chains from a single sample sequenced in a study of T-cell memory formation after mild COVID-19. TCRdb re-analysed the 5' RACE reads in MiXCR, keeping a single row per CDR3 protein. The table lists approximately 480,000 distinct CDR3 sequences, 15% to 20% of them singletons, with roughly an eighth in the top ten. The sequencing sample was made of PBMCs or a T cell subset sorted from them (not recorded which). These receptors were obtained from an adult woman who had mild COVID-19 (a few samples of this study predate the infection). Cell type and time point are not known.

This clonotype has a handful of counts. The chain couples TRBV30 to TRBJ1-1; the D gene is possibly TRBD1 (5 bases). With 1 base removed from V and 3 bases from J, the gap between germline ends came to 9 bases. CDR3 length: 13 amino acids. Per the germline V gene, CDR1 is GTSNPN and CDR2 is SVGIG (reference sequence). The CDR3 loop reads CAWSGGGYTEAFF. Here the CDR3 DNA reads TGTGCCTGGAGTGGGGGCGGCTACACTGAAGCTTTCTTT. Looking up the rest from reference TRBV30 and TRBJ1-1 gives the full variable domain: SQTIHQWPATLVQPVGSPLSLECTVEGTSNPNLYWYRQAAGRGLQLLFYSVGIGQISSEVPQNLSASRPQDRQFILSSKKLLLSDSGFYLCAWSGGGYTEAFFGQGTRLTVV.

Only a few counts were recorded for this clonotype. This chain links TRBV4-2 with TRBJ2-3, with 7 bases aligning to TRBD2. This CDR3 is built from 17 residues. The germline gives CDR1 LGHNA, CDR2 YNFKEQ. V lost 0 bases to trimming and J lost 0 bases; unmatched junction nucleotides: 6. Written as DNA, the CDR3 is TGTGCCAGCAGCCAAGATGTCAGCGGGGTTAGCACAGATACGCAGTATTTT. It translates to CASSQDVSGVSTDTQYF.

V is TRBV5-1 and J is TRBJ1-1; TRBD1 is a possible D gene (5 bases). CDR1 and CDR2 from the germline V gene are SGHRS and YFSETQ. V shed 4 bases and J shed 7 bases, with 14 bases lying between them. The CDR3 runs 13 residues. CDR3 in amino acids: CASSPRDPLEAFF. For the CDR3, the DNA is TGCGCCAGCAGCCCACGGGACCCCCTTGAAGCTTTCTTT.

This clonotype was found a few times. The CDR3 DNA is TGTGCCAGCACCAGAAGGGGGGGTACCGCCGAGACCCAGTACTTC. Amino acid sequence: CASTRRGGTAETQYF. The chain couples TRBV6-1 to TRBJ2-5, with TRBD2 as a possible D gene (7 bases). Germline V CDR1 and CDR2: MNHNS, SASEGT. The ends were cut back, 7 bases at V and 5 bases at J, with 20 bases in the middle. This CDR3 is 15 amino acids long.

The chain is built from TRBV11-2 and TRBJ2-2; D remains unclear. This CDR3 is built from 13 residues. Germline V gene data show CDR1 as SGHAT and CDR2 as FQNNGV. Trimming removed 2 bases at V and 7 bases at J, with 8 bases between. This chain's CDR3 is CASSLRQSGELFF. CDR3 DNA: TGTGCCAGCAGCTTAAGGCAGAGCGGGGAGCTGTTTTTT. The full variable domain, completed using reference TRBV11-2 and TRBJ2-2, is EAGVAQSPRYKIIEKRQSVAFWCNPISGHATLYWYQQILGQGPKLLIQFQNNGVVDDSQLPKDRFSAERLKGVDSTLKIQPAKLEDSAVYLCASSLRQSGELFFGEGSRLTVL.

V is TRBV20-1 and J is TRBJ2-5; TRBD1 matches at 8 bases. J lost 4 bases, V lost 7 bases, and 14 bases had no gene match. Germline V gene data show CDR1 as DFQATT and CDR2 as SNEGSKA (reference sequence). This CDR3 is built from 15 residues. The CDR3 nucleotides read TGCAGTGTTCTTCGTCGGACAGGGCGTGCAGAGACCCAGTACTTC. It codes for CSVLRRTGRAETQYF.

The gene calls are TRBV5-6 and TRBJ1-5, with TRBD1 matching 11 bases. The ends lost 2 bases at V and 4 bases at J; junction bases unmatched: 2. CDR3 size: 15 residues. CDR1 SGHDT and CDR2 YYEEEE come from the germline V gene. The CDR3: CASSFRDRGNQPQHF. CDR3 bases: TGTGCCAGCAGCTTTAGGGACAGGGGGAATCAGCCCCAGCATTTT.

CDR3 in amino acids: CASSLGGSGGYEQYF. CDR3 nucleotides: TGTGCCAGCAGCCTCGGAGGTAGCGGGGGCTACGAGCAGTACTTC. The chain employs TRBV4-2 and TRBJ2-7, with TRBD2 identical over 9 bases. Germline assignment: CDR1 LGHNA and CDR2 YNFKEQ. CDR3 length equals 15 residues. The junction had 7 bases not matched to a gene; V was cut back by 4 bases and J by 3 bases.

J is TRBJ1-3 and V is TRBV7-8, with D possibly TRBD1 on 5 matching bases. Per germline, CDR1 SGHVS and CDR2 FQNEAQ. CDR3 size: 17 residues. Between the trimmed V and J ends, which lost 1 base and 2 bases, there was a span of 15 bases. This chain's CDR3 is CASSLGGRDFAGNTIYF. DNA of the CDR3: TGTGCCAGCAGCTTAGGGGGACGAGATTTTGCTGGAAACACCATATATTTT.

The chain carries TRBV5-1 and TRBJ2-1, with TRBD2 matching over 13 bases. V lost 7 bases to trimming and J lost 13 bases; unmatched junction nucleotides: 11. CDR1 is SGHRS, CDR2 YFSETQ, per germline. This CDR3 region has 14 residues. In nucleotides, the CDR3 is TGCGCCAGCGCCGGGACTAGCGGGACCTGGGGCCAGTTCTTC. Translating it yields CASAGTSGTWGQFF.

The V call is TRBV20-1, the J call TRBJ1-3, with a weak D call TRBD1 (5 bases). Trimming left V 3 bases short and J 0 bases short, with 9 bases between. The CDR3 length is 14 residues. Germline CDR1 reads DFQATT; CDR2 reads SNEGSKA (reference sequence). The DNA of the CDR3 is TGCAGTGCTAGCGGGACCGGCTCTGGAAACACCATATATTTT. Its protein product is CSASGTGSGNTIYF.

The V and J genes are TRBV19 and TRBJ1-1; maybe TRBD1 (5 bases). With 6 bases removed from V and 0 bases from J, the gap between germline ends came to 14 bases. Germline CDR1 is LNHDA and CDR2 is SQIVND (reference sequence). The CDR3 spans 15 residues. The CDR3 nucleotides read TGTGCCAGTAGGCAGGGCCCGAGGATGAACACTGAAGCTTTCTTT. This encodes CASRQGPRMNTEAFF.

There are a few counts of this clonotype. This rearrangement joins TRBV4-1 to TRBJ1-6; D is possibly TRBD1 (5 bases). Germline V CDR1 and CDR2: MGHRA, YSYEKL. V lost 1 base, J lost 8 bases, and 12 bases lay in between. This CDR3 comprises 15 residues. The CDR3 region has the DNA TGCGCCAGCAGCCAAGGTGGTCAGGGTCATTCACCCCTCCACTTT. Its translation: CASSQGGQGHSPLHF.

This clonotype has more than one count but fewer than ten. The chain joins TRBV7-2 to TRBJ2-3; tentative D call: TRBD2 (6 bases). CDR3 length equals 15 residues. Per germline, CDR1 SGHTA and CDR2 FQGNSA. V was cut by 5 bases and J by 4 bases, with 16 bases left in between. CDR3 sequence: CASSRDSGFADTQYF. DNA for the CDR3: TGTGCCAGCAGCCGGGACTCCGGTTTCGCAGATACGCAGTATTTT.

V gene TRBV20-1 combines with J gene TRBJ2-7; 7 bases agree with TRBD1. CDR1 and CDR2 from the germline V gene are DFQATT and SNEGSKA (reference sequence). CDR3 size: 14 residues. The J segment lost 2 bases and the V segment lost 5 bases, leaving 9 bases of the junction unmatched. This CDR3 is CSAVRDSLTYEQYF. Here the CDR3 DNA reads TGCAGTGCTGTAAGGGACAGTCTGACCTACGAGCAGTACTTC.

This sequence joins TRBV12-3 or TRBV12-4 and TRBJ2-1; 7 nucleotides line up with TRBD2. V gave up 5 bases and J gave up 4 bases; unmatched junction bases: 8. CDR3 length equals 15 residues. DNA of the CDR3: TGTGCCAGCAGTCTCCGGGGGGTCCAGTACAATGAGCAGTTCTTC. Its protein is CASSLRGVQYNEQFF.

The chain recombines TRBV2 with TRBJ2-2; either TRBD1 or TRBD2 may fit D (5 bases each). CDR3 length equals 13 residues. The germline V gene has CDR1 SNHLY and CDR2 FYNNEI. V was shortened by 8 bases and J by 2 bases, with 9 bases between the two germline ends. CDR3 in amino acids: CASDGTNTGELFF. CDR3 coding DNA: TGTGCCAGCGACGGGACCAACACCGGGGAGCTGTTTTTT. Supplemented by reference TRBV2 and TRBJ2-2, the full variable domain reads EPEVTQTPSHQVTQMGQEVILRCVPISNHLYFYWYRQILGQKVEFLVSFYNNEISEKSEIFDDQFSVERPDGSNFTLKIRSTKLEDSAMYFCASDGTNTGELFFGEGSRLTVL.

To note about this clonotype: The DNA is omitted, as the CDR3 cannot be located on it reliably, and the CDR3 follows TCRdb's listing. The rearrangement joins TRBV7-9 to TRBJ1-2; the table's D call, TRBD1, was not checked against the DNA. The CDR3 adds up to 15 amino acids, both ends counted. In germline, CDR1 is SEHNR, CDR2 FQNEAQ (reference sequence). The CDR3 protein is CASSLFRARDNGYTF.

The V gene is TRBV4-1, the J gene TRBJ2-3, with 7 bases fitting TRBD1. Per the germline V gene, CDR1 is MGHRA and CDR2 is YSYEKL. V dropped 1 base and J dropped 3; count of bases not matched to a gene: 4. The CDR3 has 15 residues. The CDR3 is CASSQGDSWTDTQYF. CDR3 in DNA: TGCGCCAGCAGCCAAGGGGACAGCTGGACAGATACGCAGTATTTT.

V gene TRBV30 combines with J gene TRBJ2-1; 7 bases align to TRBD2. Germline loops: CDR1 GTSNPN, CDR2 SVGIG (reference sequence). The trim removed 1 base at V and 9 bases at J, leaving 9 bases unmatched. There are 14 residues in the CDR3. The CDR3 sequence: CAWSGPLLATEQFF. Here the CDR3 DNA reads TGTGCCTGGAGTGGCCCTCTACTAGCGACTGAGCAGTTCTTC.

This clonotype was counted between two and nine times. The chain combines TRBV5-1 with TRBJ1-1, with 8 bases lining up with TRBD1. There are 15 residues in the CDR3. J gave up 5 bases and V 4 bases, and 10 bases lay outside the gene matches. Germline CDR1 SGHRS, CDR2 YFSETQ. CDR3 DNA sequence: TGCGCCAGCAGCGGAAGACAGGGGTTGGGGACTGAAGCTTTCTTT. Translating it yields CASSGRQGLGTEAFF.

In this sample, this clonotype turned up a few times. The V and J genes are TRBV5-4 and TRBJ1-1; D might be TRBD1 (6 bases). CDR1 is SGHNT and CDR2 is YYREEE in the germline V gene (reference sequence). V was pared by 3 bases and J by 7 bases, with 19 bases between. The CDR3 length is 15 residues. The CDR3 reads CASSSPIRGPGEAFF. In nucleotides, the CDR3 is TGTGCCAGCAGCTCCCCGATCAGGGGACCTGGTGAAGCTTTCTTT.

The J gene is TRBJ2-5, the V gene TRBV4-2, with 7 positions matching TRBD2. The CDR3 sequence is 17 residues long. The germline V gene encodes CDR1 LGHNA and CDR2 YNFKEQ. V gave up 0 bases and J gave up 0 bases; unmatched junction bases: 7. CDR3 sequence reads: CASSQDISSGYQETQYF. DNA of the CDR3: TGTGCCAGCAGCCAAGATATTTCTAGCGGTTACCAAGAGACCCAGTACTTC.

The chain uses TRBV5-4 and TRBJ2-1; 10 nucleotides line up with TRBD2. The V segment lost 3 bases and the J segment 4 bases; nucleotides outside the gene matches: 10. This CDR3 comprises 17 residues. Germline lookup yields CDR1 SGHNT and CDR2 YYREEE (reference sequence). The CDR3 DNA reads TGTGCCAGCAGCTGGACCTCTGGAGCGGGAGGGTACAATGAGCAGTTCTTC. Its protein product is CASSWTSGAGGYNEQFF.

This clonotype was counted between two and nine times. This sequence joins TRBV7-8 and TRBJ2-5; D unresolved. Germline lookup yields CDR1 SGHVS and CDR2 FQNEAQ. Trimming took off 1 base at V and 2 bases at J, with 8 bases between the two ends. The CDR3 has 14 amino acids. The CDR3: CASSLGQKQETQYF. CDR3 bases: TGTGCCAGCAGCTTAGGACAAAAACAAGAGACCCAGTACTTC.

The chain links TRBV28 to TRBJ2-6; either TRBD1 or TRBD2 may supply D (5 bases each). The CDR3 is 16 amino acids. V was trimmed by 2 bases and J by 0 bases, leaving 8 bases between them. Looked up from germline, CDR1 is MDHEN and CDR2 is SYDVKM. DNA of the CDR3: TGTGCCAGCAGTTTAAGGGGAGCCTCTGGGGCCAACGTCCTGACTTTC. Translation gives CASSLRGASGANVLTF.